This T cell receptor (beta chain) was sequenced during a study of blood T cell repertoires in COVID-19 (dated by TCRdb to 2019 to 2021). A note on the overall study: The collaborator samples originated in the United States, Italy and Spain and spanned the acute and convalescent phases of COVID-19. Where HLA class I and class II types were available, the types were taken from metadata supplied by the sample provider, not from assay-based typing. A freely available public database, intended as a resource for researchers studying the immune response to SARS-CoV-2, is where the repertoires were released. Deeply sampled blood TCRbeta repertoires from subjects exposed to, actively infected with, or recovered from COVID-19 were included in the dataset. A de-identified subject ID, COVID-19 status, age in years and sex were almost always included in the sample metadata. Samples came from the ongoing ImmuneRACE study (first 160 participants) plus 1,254 subjects from 6 global collaborators. The material from the prospective study consisted of cDNA or gDNA derived from T cells, B-cell-depleted T cells, or PBMCs. What the research found in general, with its limitations: Clinical and demographic metadata were provided uncurated, with the amount varying by source and participant.

Taken from cysteine to phenylalanine, the CDR3 has 13 residues. Just the 39-base CDR3 DNA is kept, in frame starting at base 1. The germline V gene (reference sequence) specifies LNHDA as CDR1 and SQIVND as CDR2. V loses 6 bases, J loses 4 bases, and the germline ends lie 11 bases apart. Participants in the prospective study were aged roughly 18 to 89 years, lived in 24 United States geographic areas, and enrolled through a virtual design. In the prospective study, participants were assigned to cohorts based on the clinical history participants reported in a screening survey and a study questionnaire. Exposed participants were defined as having been in contact with someone with a PCR-confirmed or clinician-diagnosed COVID-19 case within 2 weeks of study entry. Mobile phlebotomists in the prospective study collected whole blood, serum and a nasopharyngeal or oropharyngeal swab from every participant. Participants in the prospective study had the option to provide additional blood draws and questionnaires over a 2-month period. Before DNA extraction, prospective study blood samples were shipped either frozen or at room temperature.

TCRbeta CDR3 regions were amplified from genomic DNA using the immunoSEQ Assay, a bias-controlled multiplex PCR. As for the original processing: Nucleated cell counts per sample were estimated from amplification of reference gene primers within the assay. To quantify the absolute abundance of each unique TCRbeta CDR3 rearrangement, sequence reads were collapsed and filtered. For each sample, productive Simpson clonality was calculated as the square root of Simpson's diversity index over productive rearrangements. TCRdb took this table from immuneACCESS and kept in-frame rearrangements with V and J called. Such tables lack part of the clones; where checked against another copy, unresolved V genes explain under half of the gap, and the rest is unexplained. The V and J calls and the clone size are those of that table, but D and trimming were determined from the DNA. In this sample the table shows fewer than 250,000 clones, approximately 88% of which occur a single time. The ten largest clonotypes hold roughly 3.7% of the sample.

Comments on this clone: Its target antigen remains unknown. No quality values exist for individual bases; no much larger clone is one base distant.

Sequencing was performed on PBMCs or T cells enriched from blood (not recorded which). The chain links TRBV19 with TRBJ2-3, with the D gene too uncertain to name. The TCR was taken from a woman under 40 who had been exposed to COVID-19. This receptor has the CDR3 CASRVLESDTQYF. The nucleotides are TGTGCCAGTAGAGTCCTAGAATCAGATACGCAGTATTTT.